This entry concerns a single TCR beta chain. Using RNA transcripts as the source, TCR beta CDR3 regions were amplified. TCR CDR3 underwent first-round RT-PCR with the HTBI primer set. MiXCR, applied by TCRdb to the multiplex PCR reads, yields one record per CDR3 protein. This sample has approximately 590,000 distinct CDR3 sequences, with 15% to 17% found just once. The CDR3 is made up of 15 amino acids. The germline V and J ends were trimmed by 0 bases and 8 bases, with 15 bases remaining between them. Germline CDR1 and CDR2: SGHRS and YFSETQ. This sample is part of a study of T cells in Graves' hyperthyroidism and ophthalmopathy.

The V gene is TRBV5-1, the J gene TRBJ2-1; perhaps D is TRBD1 or TRBD2 (5 bases each). The clonotype was recovered from a young woman with Graves' hyperthyroidism. Sequencing was carried out using blood. The CDR3 is CASSLAGPPWDEQFF. Here the CDR3 DNA reads TGCGCCAGCAGCTTGGCGGGACCGCCTTGGGATGAGCAGTTCTTC.